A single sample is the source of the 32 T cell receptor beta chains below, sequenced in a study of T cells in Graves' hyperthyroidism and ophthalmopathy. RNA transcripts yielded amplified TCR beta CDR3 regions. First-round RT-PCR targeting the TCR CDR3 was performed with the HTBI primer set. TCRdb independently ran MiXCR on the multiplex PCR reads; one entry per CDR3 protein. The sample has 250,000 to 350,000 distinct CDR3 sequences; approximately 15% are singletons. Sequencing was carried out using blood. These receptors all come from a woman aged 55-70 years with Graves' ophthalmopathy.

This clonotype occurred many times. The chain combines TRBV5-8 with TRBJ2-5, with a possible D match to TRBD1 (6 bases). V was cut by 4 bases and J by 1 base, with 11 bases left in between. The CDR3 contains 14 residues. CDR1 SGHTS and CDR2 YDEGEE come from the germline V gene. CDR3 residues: CASSIGQPQETQYF. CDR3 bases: TGTGCCAGCAGCATCGGACAGCCCCAAGAGACCCAGTACTTC.

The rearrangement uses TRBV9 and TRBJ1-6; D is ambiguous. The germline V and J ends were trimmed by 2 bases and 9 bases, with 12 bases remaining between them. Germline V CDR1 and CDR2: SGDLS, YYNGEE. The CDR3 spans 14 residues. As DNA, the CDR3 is TGTGCCAGCAGCGTTTTTGGGGAGGGTTCACCCCTCCACTTT. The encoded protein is CASSVFGEGSPLHF.

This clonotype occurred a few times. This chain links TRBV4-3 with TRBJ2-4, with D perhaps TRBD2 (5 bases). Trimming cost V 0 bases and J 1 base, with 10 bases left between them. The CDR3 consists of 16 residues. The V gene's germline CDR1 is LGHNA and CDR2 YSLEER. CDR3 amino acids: CASSQDRGYAKNIQYF. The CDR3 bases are TGCGCCAGCAGCCAAGATCGCGGGTACGCCAAAAACATTCAGTACTTC.

The CDR3 coding sequence is TGTGCCAGCAGCACTGGGGCCCTAAAGGATGCCTACGAGCAGTACTTC. It yields the protein CASSTGALKDAYEQYF. J is TRBJ2-7 and V is TRBV5-4, with a possible D match to TRBD1 (5 bases). Germline CDR1 SGHNT, CDR2 YYREEE (reference sequence). The CDR3 is 16 residues long. V shed 4 bases and J shed 2 bases, with 19 bases lying between them.

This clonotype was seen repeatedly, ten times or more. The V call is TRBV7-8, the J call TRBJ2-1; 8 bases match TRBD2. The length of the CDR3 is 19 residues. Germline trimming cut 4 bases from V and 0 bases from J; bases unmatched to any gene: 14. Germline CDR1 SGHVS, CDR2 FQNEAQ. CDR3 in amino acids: CASSSGRGAGLSSYNEQFF. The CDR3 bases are TGTGCCAGCAGCTCCGGGAGGGGAGCGGGGCTTAGCTCCTACAATGAGCAGTTCTTC.

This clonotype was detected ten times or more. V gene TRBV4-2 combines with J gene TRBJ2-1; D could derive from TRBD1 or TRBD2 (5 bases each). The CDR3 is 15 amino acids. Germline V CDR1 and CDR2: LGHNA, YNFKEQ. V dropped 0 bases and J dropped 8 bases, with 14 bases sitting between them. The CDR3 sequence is CASSQDRGRADEQFF. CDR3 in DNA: TGTGCCAGCAGCCAAGATCGGGGACGGGCGGATGAGCAGTTCTTC.

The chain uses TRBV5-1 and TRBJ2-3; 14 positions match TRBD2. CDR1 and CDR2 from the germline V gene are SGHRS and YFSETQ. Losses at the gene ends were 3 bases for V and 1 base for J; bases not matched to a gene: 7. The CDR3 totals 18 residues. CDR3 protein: CASSSGTSGSFGTDTQYF. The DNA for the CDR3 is TGCGCCAGCAGCTCCGGGACTAGCGGGAGCTTTGGCACAGATACGCAGTATTTT.

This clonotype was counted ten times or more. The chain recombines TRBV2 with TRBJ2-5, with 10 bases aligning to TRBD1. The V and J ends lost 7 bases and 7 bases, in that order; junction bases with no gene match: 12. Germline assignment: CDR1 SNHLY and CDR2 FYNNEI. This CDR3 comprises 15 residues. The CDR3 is CASNGPGTGEGTQYF. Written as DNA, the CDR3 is TGTGCCAGCAACGGTCCCGGGACAGGGGAGGGGACCCAGTACTTC.

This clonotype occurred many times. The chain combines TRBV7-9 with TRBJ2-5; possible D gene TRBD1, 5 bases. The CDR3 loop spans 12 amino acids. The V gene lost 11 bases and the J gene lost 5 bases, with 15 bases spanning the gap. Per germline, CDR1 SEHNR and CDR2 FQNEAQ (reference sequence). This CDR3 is CALKGEGETQYF. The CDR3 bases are TGTGCCCTGAAAGGGGAAGGGGAGACCCAGTACTTC.

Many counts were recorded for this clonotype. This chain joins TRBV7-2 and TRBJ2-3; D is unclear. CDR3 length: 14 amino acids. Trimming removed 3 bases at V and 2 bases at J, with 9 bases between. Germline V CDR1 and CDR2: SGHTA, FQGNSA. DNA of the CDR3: TGTGCCAGCAGCTTTGAGCGATACACAGATACGCAGTATTTT. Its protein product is CASSFERYTDTQYF.

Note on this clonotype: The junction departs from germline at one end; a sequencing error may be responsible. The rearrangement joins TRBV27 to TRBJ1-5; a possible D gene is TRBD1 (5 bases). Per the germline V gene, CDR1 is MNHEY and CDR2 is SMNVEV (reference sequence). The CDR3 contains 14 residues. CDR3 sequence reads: CASGGVYSNQPRHF. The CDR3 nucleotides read TGTGCCAGCGGGGGAGTTTATAGCAATCAGCCCCGGCATTTT.

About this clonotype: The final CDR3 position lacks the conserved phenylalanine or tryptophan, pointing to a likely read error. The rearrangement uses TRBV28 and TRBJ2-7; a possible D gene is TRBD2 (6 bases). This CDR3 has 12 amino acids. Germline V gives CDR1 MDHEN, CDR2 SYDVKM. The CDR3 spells CASRAGPYEQYS. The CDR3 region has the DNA TGTGCATCGCGGGCGGGACCCTACGAGCAGTACTCC.

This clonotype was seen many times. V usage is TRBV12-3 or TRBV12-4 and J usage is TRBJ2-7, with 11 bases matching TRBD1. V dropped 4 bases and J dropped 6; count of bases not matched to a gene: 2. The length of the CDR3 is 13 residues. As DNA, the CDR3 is TGTGCCAGCAGTTCGGACAGGGGGCGCGAGCAGTACTTC. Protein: CASSSDRGREQYF.

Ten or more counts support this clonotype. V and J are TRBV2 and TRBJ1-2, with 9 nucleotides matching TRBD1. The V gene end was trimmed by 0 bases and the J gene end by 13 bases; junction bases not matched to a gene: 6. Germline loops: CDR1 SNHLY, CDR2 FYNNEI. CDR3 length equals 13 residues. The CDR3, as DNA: TGTGCCAGCAGTGAAGCCCGGGACAGGGAGTGCACCTTC. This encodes CASSEARDRECTF.

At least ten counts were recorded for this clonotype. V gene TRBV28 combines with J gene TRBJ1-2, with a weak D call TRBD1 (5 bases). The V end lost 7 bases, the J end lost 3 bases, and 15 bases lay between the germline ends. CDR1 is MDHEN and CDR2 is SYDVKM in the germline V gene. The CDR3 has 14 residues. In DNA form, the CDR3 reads TGTGCCAGCACCCCCGGGAGCAGGGACTATGGCTACACCTTC. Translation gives CASTPGSRDYGYTF.

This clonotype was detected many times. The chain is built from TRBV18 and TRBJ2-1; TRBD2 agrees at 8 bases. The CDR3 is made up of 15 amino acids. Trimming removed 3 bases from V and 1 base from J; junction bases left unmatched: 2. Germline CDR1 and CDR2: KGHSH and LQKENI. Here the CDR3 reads CASSPLAGSYNEQFF. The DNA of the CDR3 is TGTGCCAGCTCACCCTTAGCGGGATCCTACAATGAGCAGTTCTTC.

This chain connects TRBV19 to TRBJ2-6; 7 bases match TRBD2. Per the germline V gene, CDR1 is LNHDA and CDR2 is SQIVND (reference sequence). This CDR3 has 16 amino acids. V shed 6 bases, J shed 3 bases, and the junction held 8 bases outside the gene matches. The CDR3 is CASRAGLNRGANVLTF. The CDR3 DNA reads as TGTGCCAGTAGAGCGGGGTTGAATCGTGGGGCCAACGTCCTGACTTTC.

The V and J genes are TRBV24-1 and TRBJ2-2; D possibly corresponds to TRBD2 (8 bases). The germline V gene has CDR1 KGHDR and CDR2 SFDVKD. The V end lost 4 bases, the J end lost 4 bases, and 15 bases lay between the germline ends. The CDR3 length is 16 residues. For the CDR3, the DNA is TGTGCCACCAGTGACGGGAGGGGGCAGGTCACCGGGGAGCTGTTTTTT. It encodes CATSDGRGQVTGELFF.

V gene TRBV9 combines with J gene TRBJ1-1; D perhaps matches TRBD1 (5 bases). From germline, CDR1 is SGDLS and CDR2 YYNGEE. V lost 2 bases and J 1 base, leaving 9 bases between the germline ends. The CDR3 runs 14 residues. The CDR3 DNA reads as TGTGCCAGCAGCGTGGCAGGGTCGAACACTGAAGCTTTCTTT. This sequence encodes CASSVAGSNTEAFF.

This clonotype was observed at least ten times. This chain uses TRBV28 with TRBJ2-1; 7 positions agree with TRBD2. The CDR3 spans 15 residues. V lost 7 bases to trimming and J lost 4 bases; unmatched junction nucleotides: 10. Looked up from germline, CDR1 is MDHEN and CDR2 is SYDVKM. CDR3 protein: CASTQQVSGYNEQFF. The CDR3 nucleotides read TGTGCCAGCACCCAGCAGGTTAGCGGGTACAATGAGCAGTTCTTC.

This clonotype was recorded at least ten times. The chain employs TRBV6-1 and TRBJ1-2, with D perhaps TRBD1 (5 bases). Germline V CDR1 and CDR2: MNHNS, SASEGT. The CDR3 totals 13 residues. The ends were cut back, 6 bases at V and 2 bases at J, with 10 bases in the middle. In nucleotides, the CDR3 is TGTGCCAGCAGAACACAGGAGAACTATGGCTACACCTTC. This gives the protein CASRTQENYGYTF.

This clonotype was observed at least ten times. This CDR3 is CAITGANVLTF. The CDR3 DNA is TGTGCCATCACTGGGGCCAACGTCCTGACTTTC. V is TRBV10-3 and J is TRBJ2-6; D is ambiguous. Deletions cut 7 bases from V and 2 bases from J, with 0 bases between. The CDR3 has 11 amino acids. Germline V gene lookup returns CDR1 ENHRY and CDR2 SYGVKD.

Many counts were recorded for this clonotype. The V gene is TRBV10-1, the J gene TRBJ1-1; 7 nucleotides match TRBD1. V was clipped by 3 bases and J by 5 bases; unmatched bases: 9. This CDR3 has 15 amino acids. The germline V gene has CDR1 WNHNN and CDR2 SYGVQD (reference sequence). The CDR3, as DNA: TGCGCCAGCAGTGACGGGACAGACGGACGGACTGAAGCTTTCTTT. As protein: CASSDGTDGRTEAFF.

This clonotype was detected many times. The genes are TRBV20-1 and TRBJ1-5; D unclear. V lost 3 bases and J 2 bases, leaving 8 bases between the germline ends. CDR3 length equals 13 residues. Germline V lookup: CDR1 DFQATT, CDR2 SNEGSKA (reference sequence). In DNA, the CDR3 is TGCAGTGCTAGCTACGGGGGCAATCAGCCCCAGCATTTT. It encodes CSASYGGNQPQHF.

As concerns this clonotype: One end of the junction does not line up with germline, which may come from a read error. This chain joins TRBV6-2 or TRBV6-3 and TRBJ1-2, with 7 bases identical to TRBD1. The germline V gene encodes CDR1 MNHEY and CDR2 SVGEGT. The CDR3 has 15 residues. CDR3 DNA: TGTGCCGGCAGGAACCGACAGGGAGTGAGCTATGGCTACACCTTC. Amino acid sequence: CAGRNRQGVSYGYTF.

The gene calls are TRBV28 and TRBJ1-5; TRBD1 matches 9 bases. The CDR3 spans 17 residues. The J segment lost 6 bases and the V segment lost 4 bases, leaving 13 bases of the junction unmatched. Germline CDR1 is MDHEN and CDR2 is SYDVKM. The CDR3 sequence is CASSSPRDRVFAQPQHF. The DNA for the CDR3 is TGTGCCAGCAGTTCCCCCCGGGACAGGGTATTCGCTCAGCCCCAGCATTTT.

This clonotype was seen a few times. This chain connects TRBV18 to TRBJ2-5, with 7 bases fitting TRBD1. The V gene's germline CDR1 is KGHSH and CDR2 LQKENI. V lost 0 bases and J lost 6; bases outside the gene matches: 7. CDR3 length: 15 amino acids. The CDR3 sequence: CASSPPGQRQKTQYF. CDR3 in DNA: TGTGCCAGCTCACCACCGGGACAGCGGCAGAAGACCCAGTACTTC.

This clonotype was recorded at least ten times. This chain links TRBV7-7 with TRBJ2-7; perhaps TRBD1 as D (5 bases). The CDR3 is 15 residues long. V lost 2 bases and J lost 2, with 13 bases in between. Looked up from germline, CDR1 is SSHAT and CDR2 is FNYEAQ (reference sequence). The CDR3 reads CASSLRVGQTYEQYF. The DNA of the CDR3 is TGTGCCAGCAGCTTACGGGTGGGGCAGACCTACGAGCAGTACTTC.

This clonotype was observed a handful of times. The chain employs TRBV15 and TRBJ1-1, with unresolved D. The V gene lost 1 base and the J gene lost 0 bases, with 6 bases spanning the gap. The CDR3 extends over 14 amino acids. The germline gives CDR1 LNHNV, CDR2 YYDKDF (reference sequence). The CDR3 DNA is TGTGCCACCAGCAGAGCCCCGATGAACACTGAAGCTTTCTTT. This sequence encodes CATSRAPMNTEAFF. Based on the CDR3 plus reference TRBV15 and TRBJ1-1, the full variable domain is DAMVIQNPRYQVTQFGKPVTLSCSQTLNHNVMYWYQQKSSQAPKLLFHYYDKDFNNEADTPDNFQSRRPNTSFCFLDIRSPGLGDTAMYLCATSRAPMNTEAFFGQGTRLTVV.

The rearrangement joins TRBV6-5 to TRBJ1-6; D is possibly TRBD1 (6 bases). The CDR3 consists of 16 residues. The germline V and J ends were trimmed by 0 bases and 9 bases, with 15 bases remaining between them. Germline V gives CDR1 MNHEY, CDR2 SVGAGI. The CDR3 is CASSYSQRQAVSPLHF. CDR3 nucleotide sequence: TGTGCCAGCAGTTACTCACAGAGACAGGCGGTTTCACCCCTCCACTTT.

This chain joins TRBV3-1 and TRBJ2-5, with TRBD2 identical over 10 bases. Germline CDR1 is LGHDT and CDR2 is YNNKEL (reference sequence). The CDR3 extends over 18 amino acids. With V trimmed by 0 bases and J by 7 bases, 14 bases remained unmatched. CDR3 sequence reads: CASSQDISLAGEFGTQYF. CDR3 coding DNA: TGTGCCAGCAGCCAAGATATTTCCCTAGCGGGGGAATTCGGGACCCAGTACTTC.

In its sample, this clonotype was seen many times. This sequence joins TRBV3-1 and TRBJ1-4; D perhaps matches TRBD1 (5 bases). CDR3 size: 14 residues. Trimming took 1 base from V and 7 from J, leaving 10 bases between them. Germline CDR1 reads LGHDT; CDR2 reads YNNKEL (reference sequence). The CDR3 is CASSQVVGGEKLFF. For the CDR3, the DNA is TGTGCCAGCAGCCAAGTCGTCGGGGGTGAAAAACTGTTTTTT.